This T cell receptor (beta chain) was retrieved from a study of T cells after yellow fever vaccination. General observations from the study: Across the CD4 and CD8 compartments, a small share of clonotypes was present in both. In post-booster samples, most primary-vaccination clones reappeared (approximately 96% CD4, 70% to 90% CD8).

The table lists this clonotype with many counts. The antigen is undetermined. 5'RACE template switching generated TCR cDNA, adding a universal primer site and UMIs. From the 5' RACE reads, TCRdb called clonotypes with MiXCR, one entry per CDR3 protein. The repertoire holds more than 120,000 distinct CDR3 sequences, with 7.7% as singletons. This TCR was recovered from a man in his thirties or forties who received the YFV17D yellow fever vaccine. Sample: CD4+ T cells sorted from PBMCs, taken 5 days after the yellow fever booster vaccination.

The CDR3 DNA reads as TGTGCCTGGAGTGTACTTGGTGTGGGCACAGATACGCAGTATTTT. Translation gives CAWSVLGVGTDTQYF. This chain connects TRBV30 to TRBJ2-3; no clear D. Trimming shortened V by 0 bases and J by 1 base, and 11 bases separated the two germline ends. This CDR3 contains 15 residues. CDR1 is GTSNPN and CDR2 is SVGIG in the germline V gene (reference sequence).